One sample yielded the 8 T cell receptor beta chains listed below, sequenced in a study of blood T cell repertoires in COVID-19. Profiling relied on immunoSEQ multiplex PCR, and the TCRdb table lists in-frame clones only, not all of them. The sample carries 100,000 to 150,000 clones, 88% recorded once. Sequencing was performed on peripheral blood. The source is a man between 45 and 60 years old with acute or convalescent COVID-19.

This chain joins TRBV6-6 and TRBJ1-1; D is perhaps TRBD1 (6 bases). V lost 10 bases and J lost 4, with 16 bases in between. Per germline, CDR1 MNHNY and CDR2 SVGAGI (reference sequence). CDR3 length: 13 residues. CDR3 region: CATREGVITEAFF. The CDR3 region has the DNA TGTGCCACCCGGGAGGGGGTTATCACTGAAGCTTTCTTT.

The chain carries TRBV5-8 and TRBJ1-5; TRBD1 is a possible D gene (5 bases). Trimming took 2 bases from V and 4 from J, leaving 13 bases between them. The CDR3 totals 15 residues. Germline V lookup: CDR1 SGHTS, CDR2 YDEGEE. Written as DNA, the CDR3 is TGTGCCAGCAGCTTTGGGAAGGGGCCGAATCAGCCCCAGCATTTT. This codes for CASSFGKGPNQPQHF.

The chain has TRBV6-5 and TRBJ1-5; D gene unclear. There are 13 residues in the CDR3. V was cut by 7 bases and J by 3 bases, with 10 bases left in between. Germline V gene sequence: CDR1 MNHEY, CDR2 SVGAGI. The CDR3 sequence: CASKNSFNQPQHF. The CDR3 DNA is TGTGCCAGCAAAAACAGCTTCAATCAGCCCCAGCATTTT.

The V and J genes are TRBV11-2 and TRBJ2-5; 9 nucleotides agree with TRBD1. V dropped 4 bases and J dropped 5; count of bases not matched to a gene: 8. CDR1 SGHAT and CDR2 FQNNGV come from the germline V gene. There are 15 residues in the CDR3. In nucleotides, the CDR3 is TGTGCCAGCAGCTCAACAGGGGGCTTGAGCGAGACCCAGTACTTC. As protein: CASSSTGGLSETQYF. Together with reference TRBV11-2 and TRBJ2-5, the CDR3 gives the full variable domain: EAGVAQSPRYKIIEKRQSVAFWCNPISGHATLYWYQQILGQGPKLLIQFQNNGVVDDSQLPKDRFSAERLKGVDSTLKIQPAKLEDSAVYLCASSSTGGLSETQYFGPGTRLLVL.

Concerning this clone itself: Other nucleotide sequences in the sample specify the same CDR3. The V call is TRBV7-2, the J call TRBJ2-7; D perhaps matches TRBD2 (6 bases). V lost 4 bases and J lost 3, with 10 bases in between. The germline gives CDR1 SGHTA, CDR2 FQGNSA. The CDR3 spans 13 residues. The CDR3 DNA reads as TGTGCCAGCAGCTCGGGACTGATCTACGAGCAGTACTTC. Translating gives CASSSGLIYEQYF.

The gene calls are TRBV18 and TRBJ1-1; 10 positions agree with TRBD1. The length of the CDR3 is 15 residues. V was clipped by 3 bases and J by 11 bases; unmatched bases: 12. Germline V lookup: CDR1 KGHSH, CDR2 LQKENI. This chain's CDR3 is CASSPDRGPGGYAFF. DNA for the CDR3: TGTGCCAGCTCACCCGACAGGGGGCCGGGAGGGTACGCTTTCTTT.

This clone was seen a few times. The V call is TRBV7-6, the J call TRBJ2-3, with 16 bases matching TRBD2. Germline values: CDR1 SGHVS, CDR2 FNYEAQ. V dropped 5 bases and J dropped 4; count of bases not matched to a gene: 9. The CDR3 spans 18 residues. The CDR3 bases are TGTGCCAGCAGCCAGGGACTAGCGGGAGGGATGGGGGCAGATACGCAGTATTTT. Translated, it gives CASSQGLAGGMGADTQYF.

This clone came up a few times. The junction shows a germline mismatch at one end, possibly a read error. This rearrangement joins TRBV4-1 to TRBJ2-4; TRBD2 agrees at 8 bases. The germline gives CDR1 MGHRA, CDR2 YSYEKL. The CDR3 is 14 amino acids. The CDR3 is CASSQVTASGLRVF. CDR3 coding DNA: TGCGCCAGCAGCCAAGTTACGGCTAGCGGGCTTCGCGTCTTC.